This T cell receptor (beta chain) was profiled in a study of T-cell reconstitution after alpha-beta-depleted transplantation in children. This clonotype came up many times. The antigen remains undetermined. The study, taken as a whole, reports: When one year had passed after transplant, most T-cell counts and diversity came from newly produced T cells. Expanded clones from the graft, numbering several hundred, reportedly supplied alpha-beta T cells about two months after transplant. Elevated TCRbeta diversity at day 60 was traced, in some patients, to surviving recipient T cells and thymic progenitors.

Molecular barcoding with unique molecular identifiers was used for the TCRbeta library. TCRdb analysed the PCR reads with MiXCR anew, one entry per CDR3 protein. Of roughly 490,000 distinct CDR3 sequences listed, approximately 10% were seen once; the top ten hold 12% to 15%. CDR1 SQVTM and CDR2 ANQGSEA come from the germline V gene. V lost 6 bases and J 5 bases, leaving 11 bases between the germline ends. This CDR3 spans 12 amino acids. The chain couples TRBV29-1 to TRBJ1-5, with a tentative D call TRBD1 (5 bases). The sequencing here drew on PBMCs, mostly from graft donor cells, taken 180 days after TCRalphabeta/CD19-depleted stem cell transplant. The receptor was isolated from a female patient between 2 and 15 years old who had a stem cell transplant for aplastic anemia, so the T cells may come from the graft donor. The chain's CDR3 is CSVGGRDQPQHF. CDR3 in DNA: TGCAGCGTGGGGGGGAGAGATCAGCCCCAGCATTTT. The variable domain in full, completed from reference TRBV29-1 and TRBJ1-5, reads SAVISQKPSRDICQRGTSLTIQCQVDSQVTMMFWYRQQPGQSLTLIATANQGSEATYESGFVIDKFPISRPNLTFSTLTVSNMSPEDSSIYLCSVGGRDQPQHFGDGTRLSIL.